Sequencing of this T cell receptor (beta chain) was carried out in a study of T cell responses to AZD1222 COVID-19 vaccine. In regard to this clone: Its target is unknown.

The table came from immunoSEQ multiplex PCR; TCRdb's copy has only in-frame clones and leaves some out. The sample holds about 110,000 clones, 75% to 95% seen once. CDR3 size: 14 residues. Looked up from germline, CDR1 is SQVTM and CDR2 is ANQGSEA. The germline V and J ends were trimmed by 6 bases and 7 bases, with 19 bases remaining between them. Study outcomes and limitations: Close to half of spike-specific TCRs reportedly recognize unmutated variant regions. Baseline serostatus was positive in only a handful of AZD1222 recipients. Clonal diversity was possibly underestimated, and the donors were mostly white British, with more females.

The chain combines TRBV29-1 with TRBJ1-3; D possibly corresponds to TRBD1 (5 bases). The receptor was isolated from an adult who received the AZD1222 COVID-19 vaccine. The starting material was peripheral blood, obtained 28 days after the second AZD1222 dose. CDR3 sequence (DNA): TGCAGCGTCGAAACTGACAGAGCCGGGAACACCATATATTTT. Translated: CSVETDRAGNTIYF.